The sample holds one count of the clone carrying this T cell receptor beta chain. The sample comes from a study of PD-L1 blockade in urothelial cancer. At the level of the study: Patients' atezolizumab regimen, 1,200 mg intravenously every 3 weeks, began around 2014. At 3 weeks (second dose) and 6 weeks after starting treatment, blood was analyzed.

Time point noted: peripheral blood 6 weeks after treatment start. The patients' disease, urothelial carcinoma, was locally advanced or metastatic. The CDR3 totals 14 residues. J lost 8 bases, V lost 6 bases, and 10 bases had no gene match. Germline assignment: CDR1 SNHLY and CDR2 FYNNEI. Spiking of synthetic TCR analog templates was performed in each PCR. The data were produced by immunoSEQ multiplex PCR, yet TCRdb's version contains in-frame clones alone and is incomplete. This table has tens of thousands of clones, around nine tenths appearing once. Sequences were derived from PBMCs, sampled around atezolizumab (anti-PD-L1) treatment. The chain is built from TRBV2 and TRBJ1-2, with TRBD1 matching 9 bases. The origin of this receptor is a man aged 55 to 70 with urothelial cancer. CDR3 coding DNA: TGTGCCAGCAGCTGGGACAGGGAATTGGGGGGCTACACCTTC. Translated: CASSWDRELGGYTF. The whole variable domain, filled in from reference TRBV2 and TRBJ1-2, reads EPEVTQTPSHQVTQMGQEVILRCVPISNHLYFYWYRQILGQKVEFLVSFYNNEISEKSEIFDDQFSVERPDGSNFTLKIRSTKLEDSAMYFCASSWDRELGGYTFGSGTRLTVV.